A selection of T cell receptor beta chains follows, all from one sample in a study of blood T cell repertoires in COVID-19. Clones were sequenced by immunoSEQ multiplex PCR, and TCRdb holds only the in-frame ones, with some missing. The sample contains about 300,000 clones, just under 90% of which appear only once. Sequencing input: peripheral blood. These receptors were taken from a woman in her thirties with COVID-19, enrolled during active disease. The CDR3 runs from the conserved cysteine through the conserved F or W. Each record gives: clone size, J gene, D gene, V gene, CDR3 protein, CDR3 DNA. A D gene is named only where the DNA matches it firmly. The size of a clone is reported for some rows only, either as once, few or many, or as a class for expanded clones.

size: NA; J: TRBJ1-6; D: TRBD1; V: TRBV27; CDR3: CASSIDRGFSPLHF; DNA: TGTGCCAGCAGTATAGACAGGGGGTTTTCACCCCTCCACTTT
size: NA; J: TRBJ2-3; D: TRBD1; V: TRBV19; CDR3: CASSGTGRSTDTQYF; DNA: TGTGCCAGTAGTGGGACAGGGAGGAGCACAGATACGCAGTATTTT
size: NA; J: TRBJ1-1; D: NA; V: TRBV18; CDR3: CASSPTAGLPYAFF; DNA: TGTGCCAGCTCACCAACCGCGGGCCTCCCATACGCTTTCTTT
size: NA; J: TRBJ1-1; D: TRBD1; V: TRBV6-6; CDR3: CASRSGQLNTEAFF; DNA: TGTGCCAGCAGATCGGGACAGCTGAACACTGAAGCTTTCTTT
size: NA; J: TRBJ2-5; D: NA; V: TRBV2; CDR3: CASGGSSEGTQYF; DNA: TGTGCCAGCGGTGGGTCGTCGGAGGGAACCCAGTACTTC
size: NA; J: TRBJ1-1; D: NA; V: TRBV5-1; CDR3: CASSQQVANTEAFF; DNA: TGCGCCAGCAGTCAACAGGTTGCGAACACTGAAGCTTTCTTT
size: few; J: TRBJ1-5; D: NA; V: TRBV27; CDR3: CASRREGGYNQPQHF; DNA: TGTGCCAGCAGGAGGGAAGGGGGTTACAATCAGCCCCAGCATTTT
size: NA; J: TRBJ1-1; D: NA; V: TRBV6-5; CDR3: CASSVTRNTEAFF; DNA: TGTGCCAGCAGCGTCACGCGGAACACTGAAGCTTTCTTT
size: NA; J: TRBJ1-5; D: TRBD1; V: TRBV28; CDR3: CASRGTGAQPQHF; DNA: TGTGCCAGCAGGGGGACAGGGGCTCAGCCCCAGCATTTT
size: NA; J: TRBJ2-5; D: TRBD2; V: TRBV3-1/TRBV3-2; CDR3: CASSPPGLAGGETQYF; DNA: TGTGCCAGCAGCCCCCCGGGACTAGCGGGGGGAGAGACCCAGTACTTC
size: NA; J: TRBJ2-3; D: NA; V: TRBV3-1/TRBV3-2; CDR3: CASSPGLSAQYF; DNA: TGTGCCAGCAGCCCTGGGCTTAGCGCGCAGTATTTT
size: NA; J: TRBJ2-1; D: NA; V: TRBV19; CDR3: CASSIAGLIGLYNEQFF; DNA: TGTGCCAGTAGTATAGCGGGCTTAATCGGACTCTACAATGAGCAGTTCTTC